These 20 T cell receptor beta chains came from one sample sequenced in a study of cytomegalovirus exposure and HLA in healthy donors. PCR was performed using 60 Vbeta and 13 Jbeta primers. The table came from immunoSEQ multiplex PCR; TCRdb's copy has only in-frame clones and leaves some out. This sample yields about 200,000 clones, of which around 88% are seen a single time; approximately 0.31% belongs to the top ten. Sequencing was carried out using PBMCs. These receptor sequences come from a woman aged 25 to 45 in good health and CMV-seronegative.

The rearrangement links TRBV5-1 to TRBJ2-2, with TRBD1 matching over 10 bases. CDR1 is SGHRS and CDR2 is YFSETQ in the germline V gene. This CDR3 has 15 residues. J lost 3 bases, V lost 4 bases, and 3 bases had no gene match. The CDR3, as DNA: TGCGCCAGCAGCCCGGACAGGGGGGACACCGGGGAGCTGTTTTTT. This codes for CASSPDRGDTGELFF.

The chain uses TRBV27 and TRBJ2-7; tentative D call: TRBD2 (5 bases). This CDR3 region has 13 residues. Trimming pared 5 bases from V and 5 bases from J, leaving 13 bases between. The germline V gene encodes CDR1 MNHEY and CDR2 SMNVEV (reference sequence). CDR3: CASSRRGIHEQYF. In DNA form, the CDR3 reads TGTGCCAGCAGTCGTCGGGGAATCCACGAGCAGTACTTC.

This chain uses TRBV11-2 with TRBJ1-1; D not certain. CDR1 and CDR2 from the germline V gene are SGHAT and FQNNGV. The CDR3 has 13 amino acids. With 2 bases removed from V and 8 bases from J, the gap between germline ends came to 12 bases. CDR3 DNA: TGTGCCAGCAGCTTAACCCCTCCAACAGAAGCTTTCTTT. It is translated as CASSLTPPTEAFF.

V is TRBV5-6 and J is TRBJ1-4; D might be TRBD1 (6 bases). The CDR3 runs 15 residues. Germline assignment: CDR1 SGHDT and CDR2 YYEEEE. V was cut by 2 bases and J by 6 bases, with 14 bases left in between. CDR3 region: CASSFSGGGDEKLFF. CDR3 DNA sequence: TGTGCCAGCAGCTTTAGCGGGGGCGGAGATGAAAAACTGTTTTTT.

J is TRBJ2-1 and V is TRBV25-1, with 7 bases that match TRBD2. The germline gives CDR1 MGHDK, CDR2 SYGVNS. This CDR3 has 15 amino acids. V lost 7 bases and J lost 2; bases outside the gene matches: 8. For the CDR3, the DNA is TGTGCCAGCACCCCAGCGGGGCTAACCTACAATGAGCAGTTCTTC. It specifies CASTPAGLTYNEQFF.

The chain employs TRBV29-1 and TRBJ2-7; 9 nucleotides agree with TRBD2. The V and J ends lost 7 bases and 6 bases, in that order; junction bases with no gene match: 13. Germline V gene lookup returns CDR1 SQVTM and CDR2 ANQGSEA. CDR3 length: 14 residues. The chain's CDR3 is CSARYGGGAGEQYF. CDR3 bases: TGCAGCGCACGGTACGGCGGGGGGGCGGGCGAGCAGTACTTC.

J is TRBJ1-1 and V is TRBV2; weak D call: TRBD1 (6 bases). Germline V gene sequence: CDR1 SNHLY, CDR2 FYNNEI. Trimming removed 8 bases at V and 11 bases at J, with 18 bases between. The CDR3 loop spans 12 amino acids. The CDR3 DNA is TGTGCCAGCCTAGGGGGGGGCCCGATCGCTTTCTTT. This sequence encodes CASLGGGPIAFF.

This sequence joins TRBV7-8 and TRBJ1-5, with D tentatively TRBD1 (6 bases). V was clipped by 2 bases and J by 5 bases, with 16 bases between them. Germline V gene data show CDR1 as SGHVS and CDR2 as FQNEAQ. This CDR3 spans 16 amino acids. This CDR3 is CASSLSRGFGYQPQHF. The CDR3, as DNA: TGTGCCAGCAGCTTATCTAGGGGGTTTGGTTATCAGCCCCAGCATTTT.

The chain has TRBV19 and TRBJ2-1, with 10 bases matching TRBD2. Germline V gene sequence: CDR1 LNHDA, CDR2 SQIVND (reference sequence). This CDR3 has 17 amino acids. Trimming removed 5 bases from V and 7 bases from J; junction bases left unmatched: 14. CDR3 in DNA: TGTGCCAGTAGTTGGGGAGCGGGAGGGAGCTGGGGGAATGAGCAGTTCTTC. Encoded protein: CASSWGAGGSWGNEQFF.

V gene TRBV15 combines with J gene TRBJ2-2; D may be TRBD2 (6 bases). Looked up from germline, CDR1 is LNHNV and CDR2 is YYDKDF (reference sequence). Trimming removed 0 bases at V and 0 bases at J, with 17 bases between. There are 19 residues in the CDR3. The CDR3 DNA reads as TGTGCCACCAGCAGAGATCTTGTAGCGGAGACCACGAACACCGGGGAGCTGTTTTTT. Translating gives CATSRDLVAETTNTGELFF.

The chain recombines TRBV25-1 with TRBJ2-2; TRBD2 matches at 7 bases. Looked up from germline, CDR1 is MGHDK and CDR2 is SYGVNS. The CDR3 loop spans 16 amino acids. With V trimmed by 2 bases and J by 3 bases, 6 bases remained unmatched. As DNA, the CDR3 is TGTGCCAGCAGTGAAGCCTTGGGGGGGTACACCGGGGAGCTGTTTTTT. This translates into CASSEALGGYTGELFF.

This chain links TRBV5-1 with TRBJ2-7; 9 bases fit TRBD1. Trimming removed 4 bases from V and 4 bases from J; junction bases left unmatched: 12. The CDR3 extends over 16 amino acids. Germline CDR1 SGHRS, CDR2 YFSETQ. CDR3 coding DNA: TGCGCCAGCAGCCCCCGGGCTGGGACAGGGATTTACGAGCAGTACTTC. Amino acid sequence: CASSPRAGTGIYEQYF.

The DNA of the CDR3 is TGCGCCAGCAGCTTGGAGGCTAGCGGGTGGTACAATGAGCAGTTCTTC. It is translated as CASSLEASGWYNEQFF. The chain recombines TRBV5-1 with TRBJ2-1, with 8 bases matching TRBD2. The V gene end was trimmed by 0 bases and the J gene end by 4 bases; junction bases not matched to a gene: 6. The CDR3 is made up of 16 amino acids. Per germline, CDR1 SGHRS and CDR2 YFSETQ.

The chain links TRBV19 to TRBJ2-3, with 7 bases that match TRBD2. In germline, CDR1 is LNHDA, CDR2 SQIVND (reference sequence). With V trimmed by 6 bases and J by 1 base, 7 bases remained unmatched. The CDR3 runs 15 residues. CDR3 bases: TGTGCCAGTAGCGTTCAGCGGGGACGCACAGATACGCAGTATTTT. This encodes CASSVQRGRTDTQYF.

This chain uses TRBV28 with TRBJ2-3; D might be TRBD2 (6 bases). The CDR3 is 15 amino acids. Trimming shortened V by 2 bases and J by 6 bases, and 15 bases separated the two germline ends. Germline CDR1 reads MDHEN; CDR2 reads SYDVKM. The CDR3 here is CASSLLVRRGDTQYF. The CDR3 bases are TGTGCCAGCAGTTTACTAGTACGCCGGGGGGATACGCAGTATTTT.

The V call is TRBV5-6, the J call TRBJ2-7; tentative D call: TRBD2 (5 bases). Germline V gene data show CDR1 as SGHDT and CDR2 as YYEEEE. V gave up 3 bases and J gave up 7 bases, with 14 bases separating them. This CDR3 contains 13 residues. The CDR3 sequence is CASSYATSLEQYF. CDR3 nucleotide sequence: TGTGCCAGCAGCTACGCAACTAGTTTAGAGCAGTACTTC.

The chain joins TRBV2 to TRBJ2-5, with 12 nucleotides matching TRBD2. The CDR3 has 15 amino acids. Germline CDR1 is SNHLY and CDR2 is FYNNEI. The V and J ends lost 1 base and 5 bases, in that order; junction bases with no gene match: 2. The CDR3 reads CASSEGLAGGETQYF. The CDR3 coding sequence is TGTGCCAGCAGTGAAGGGCTAGCGGGAGGGGAGACCCAGTACTTC. The full variable domain, with the rest looked up from reference TRBV2 and TRBJ2-5, is EPEVTQTPSHQVTQMGQEVILRCVPISNHLYFYWYRQILGQKVEFLVSFYNNEISEKSEIFDDQFSVERPDGSNFTLKIRSTKLEDSAMYFCASSEGLAGGETQYFGPGTRLLVL.

The V gene is TRBV5-8, the J gene TRBJ2-1; 7 bases match TRBD1. Germline V gene data show CDR1 as SGHTS and CDR2 as YDEGEE. With V trimmed by 4 bases and J by 7 bases, 11 bases remained unmatched. The CDR3 covers 15 residues. The CDR3 DNA reads TGTGCCAGCAGCCCGTACGAGACAGGGATGAATGAGCAGTTCTTC. Its translation is CASSPYETGMNEQFF.

There are a few counts of this clone. J is TRBJ2-5 and V is TRBV4-1; 7 bases match TRBD2. The CDR3 spans 14 residues. Germline V gene data show CDR1 as MGHRA and CDR2 as YSYEKL. V dropped 3 bases and J dropped 4; count of bases not matched to a gene: 5. CDR3 in amino acids: CASSQAGEGETQYF. The DNA of the CDR3 is TGCGCCAGCAGCCAGGCGGGAGAGGGAGAGACCCAGTACTTC.

This clone was picked up one time. The chain is built from TRBV6-1 and TRBJ1-5; D remains unclear. Germline assignment: CDR1 MNHNS and CDR2 SASEGT. V was cut by 6 bases and J by 4 bases, with 13 bases left in between. The CDR3 length is 14 residues. CDR3 in amino acids: CASSREFGNQPQHF. CDR3 in DNA: TGTGCCAGCAGCCGGGAGTTTGGAAATCAGCCCCAGCATTTT.